The sequence of this TCR beta chain was determined in a study of lymphopenia after photon versus proton radiotherapy. Whole-study results and caveats: A bigger post-nadir fall in TCR diversity correlated inversely with survival time in deceased patients. Authors raise, but do not show, better survival with proton therapy.

The germline gives CDR1 MRHNA, CDR2 SNTAGT. V was clipped by 9 bases and J by 0 bases, with 14 bases between them. The CDR3 is made up of 14 amino acids. Sequencing was performed with immunoSEQ multiplex PCR; in TCRdb, only in-frame clones are kept and a portion is missing. Altogether about 160,000 clones are present, approximately 86% being singletons, with the ten largest covering less than 6%. Comments on this clone: No antigen is known for it.

This clonotype was sampled from a man aged 50 to 59 with gastric cancer. This chain links TRBV6-4 with TRBJ1-2; tentative D call: TRBD1 (5 bases). Sequenced material: peripheral blood, taken from a patient treated with photon-based radiotherapy. CDR3 protein: CARRDSRANYGYTF. CDR3 DNA: TGTGCCAGACGAGACAGCCGAGCTAACTATGGCTACACCTTC.